Listed below are T cell receptor beta chains from one sample, sequenced in a study of blood T cell repertoires in COVID-19. The data were produced by immunoSEQ multiplex PCR, yet TCRdb's version contains in-frame clones alone and is incomplete. This sample has some 270,000 clones, with roughly nine tenths found just once. Sequences were obtained from peripheral blood. The receptors originated from a man between 50 and 59 years old with acute or convalescent COVID-19. Each CDR3 is given with its conserved first and last residue. The order of the fields is J gene, V gene, D gene, CDR3 protein. D genes are given only for firm matches.

TRBJ1-5 | TRBV9 | . | CASSVGEGSNQPQHF
TRBJ1-4 | TRBV6-5 | . | CASSSGQLYNEKLFF
TRBJ1-1 | TRBV18 | . | CASSPPLAGGWTEAFF
TRBJ1-3 | TRBV29-1 | . | CSVQGQSGNSGNTIYF
TRBJ1-2 | TRBV6-2/TRBV6-3 | . | CASSYSGPRMSAVNYGYTF
TRBJ2-5 | TRBV25-1 | TRBD1 | CASRSGPGTGGETQYF
TRBJ1-1 | TRBV6-5 | TRBD1 | CASSSSQGRTTWGAFF
TRBJ2-2 | TRBV7-3 | . | CASSLSSGPQNTGELFF
TRBJ1-4 | TRBV13 | TRBD1 | CASSTSEGGSFNEKLFF
TRBJ2-5 | TRBV19 | . | CASSIVTGSEETQYF
TRBJ2-1 | TRBV5-1 | TRBD2 | CASSLGSLAGEHEQFF
TRBJ2-7 | TRBV29-1 | . | CSVRGLSYEQYF
TRBJ2-7 | TRBV7-9 | . | CASSLPGAREQYF
TRBJ2-1 | TRBV13 | . | CASSSNPTPQGHEQFF
TRBJ2-7 | TRBV3-1/TRBV3-2 | TRBD2 | CASSFSGGSYEQYF
TRBJ2-6 | TRBV19 | . | CASSPRGTGANVLTF
TRBJ2-2 | TRBV27 | . | CASSLSVRSGTGELFF
TRBJ1-2 | TRBV30 | . | CAWSVDRITGYTF
TRBJ1-1 | TRBV6-5 | . | CASRPQGGDTEAFF
TRBJ1-1 | TRBV11-3 | . | CASSFGGRDTEAFF
TRBJ1-3 | TRBV7-8 | . | CASSLAEAGNTIYF
TRBJ1-3 | TRBV30 | . | CAWGRGVGTGNTIYF
TRBJ2-1 | TRBV5-1 | . | CASSLGGSSYNEQFF
TRBJ2-7 | TRBV20-1 | TRBD1 | CSVRTGREQYF
TRBJ1-5 | TRBV4-2 | . | CASTPGQGLGNQPQHF
TRBJ1-2 | TRBV9 | TRBD1 | CASSGAGTGPNYGYTF
TRBJ2-1 | TRBV9 | . | CASSTQGAFIGSSYNEQFF
TRBJ1-3 | TRBV9 | TRBD1 | CASSFGTGVTIGNTIYF